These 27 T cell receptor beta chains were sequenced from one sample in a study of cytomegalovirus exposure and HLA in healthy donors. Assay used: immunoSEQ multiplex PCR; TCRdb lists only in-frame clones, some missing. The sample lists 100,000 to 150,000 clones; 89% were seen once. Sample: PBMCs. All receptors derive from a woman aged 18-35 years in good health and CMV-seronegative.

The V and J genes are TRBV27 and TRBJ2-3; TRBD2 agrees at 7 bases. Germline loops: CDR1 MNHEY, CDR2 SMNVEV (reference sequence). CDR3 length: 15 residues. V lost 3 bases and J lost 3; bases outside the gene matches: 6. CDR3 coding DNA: TGTGCCAGCAGTTTTCGGCCTAGCGGAACAGATACGCAGTATTTT. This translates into CASSFRPSGTDTQYF.

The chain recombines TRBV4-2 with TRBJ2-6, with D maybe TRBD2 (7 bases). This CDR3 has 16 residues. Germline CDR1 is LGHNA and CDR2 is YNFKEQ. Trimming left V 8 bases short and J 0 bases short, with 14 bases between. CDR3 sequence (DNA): TGTGCCAGCGGCGGGGGCTCCCACTCTGGGGCCAACGTCCTGACTTTC. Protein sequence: CASGGGSHSGANVLTF.

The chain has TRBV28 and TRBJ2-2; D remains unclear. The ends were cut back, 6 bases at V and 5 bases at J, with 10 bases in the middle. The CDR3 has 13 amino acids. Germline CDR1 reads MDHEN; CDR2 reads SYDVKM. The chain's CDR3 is CASSYMRTGELFF. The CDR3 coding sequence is TGTGCCAGCAGCTATATGAGGACCGGGGAGCTGTTTTTT.

CDR3 sequence (DNA): TGTGCCAGCTCACCACGCTCCGGGACAGGGAGGAATGAGCAGTTCTTC. This sequence encodes CASSPRSGTGRNEQFF. This chain connects TRBV18 to TRBJ2-1; 9 bases are a match to TRBD1. The trim removed 1 base at V and 7 bases at J, leaving 8 bases unmatched. CDR1 and CDR2 from the germline V gene are KGHSH and LQKENI. The CDR3 is made up of 16 amino acids.

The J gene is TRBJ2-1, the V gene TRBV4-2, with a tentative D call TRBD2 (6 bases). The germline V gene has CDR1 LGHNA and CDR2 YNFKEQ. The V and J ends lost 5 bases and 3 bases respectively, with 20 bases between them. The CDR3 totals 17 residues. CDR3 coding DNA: TGTGCCAGCAGCAATTTAGCGGATCAGAACAGCTACAATGAGCAGTTCTTC. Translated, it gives CASSNLADQNSYNEQFF.

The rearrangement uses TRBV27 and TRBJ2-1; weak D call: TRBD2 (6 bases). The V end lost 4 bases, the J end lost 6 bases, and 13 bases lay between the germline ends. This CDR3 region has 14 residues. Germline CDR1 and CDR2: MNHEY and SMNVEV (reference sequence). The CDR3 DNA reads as TGTGCCAGCAGTTACGTGGGGGGATTCAATGAGCAGTTCTTC. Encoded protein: CASSYVGGFNEQFF.

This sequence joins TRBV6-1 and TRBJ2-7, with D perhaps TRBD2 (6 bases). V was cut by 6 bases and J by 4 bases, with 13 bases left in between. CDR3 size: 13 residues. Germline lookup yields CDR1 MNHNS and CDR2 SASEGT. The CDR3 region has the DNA TGTGCCAGCAGCCTCGGGGGTGAATACGAGCAGTACGTC. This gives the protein CASSLGGEYEQYV.

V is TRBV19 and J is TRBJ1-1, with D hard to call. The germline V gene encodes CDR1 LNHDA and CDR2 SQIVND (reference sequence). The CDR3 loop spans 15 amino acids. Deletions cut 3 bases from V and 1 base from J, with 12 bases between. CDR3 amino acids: CASSITRLPNTEAFF. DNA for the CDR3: TGTGCCAGTAGTATCACCAGATTGCCGAACACTGAAGCTTTCTTT.

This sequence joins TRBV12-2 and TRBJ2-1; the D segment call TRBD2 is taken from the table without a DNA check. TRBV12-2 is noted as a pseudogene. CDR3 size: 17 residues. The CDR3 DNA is TGTGCAAGTCTCCCACATCGGCCTAGCCGGGAGGGCAATGAGCAGTTCTTC. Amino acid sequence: CASLPHRPSREGNEQFF.

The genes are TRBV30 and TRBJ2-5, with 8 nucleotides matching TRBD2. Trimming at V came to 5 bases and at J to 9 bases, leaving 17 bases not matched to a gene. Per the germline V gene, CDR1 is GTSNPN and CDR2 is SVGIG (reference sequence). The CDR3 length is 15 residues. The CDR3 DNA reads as TGTGCCTGGTCGGGACTGCCGGCGGGGGGAGGGGCCCAGTACTTC. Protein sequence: CAWSGLPAGGGAQYF.

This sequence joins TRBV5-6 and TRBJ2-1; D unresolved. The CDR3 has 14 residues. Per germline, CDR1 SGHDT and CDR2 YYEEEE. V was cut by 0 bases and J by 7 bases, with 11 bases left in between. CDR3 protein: CASSLEASVNEQFF. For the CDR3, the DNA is TGTGCCAGCAGCTTGGAGGCTAGTGTTAATGAGCAGTTCTTC.

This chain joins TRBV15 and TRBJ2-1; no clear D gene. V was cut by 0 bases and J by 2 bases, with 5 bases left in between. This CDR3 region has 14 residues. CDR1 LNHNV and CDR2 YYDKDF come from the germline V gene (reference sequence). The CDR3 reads CATSRDRAYNEQFF. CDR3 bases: TGTGCCACCAGCAGAGATCGGGCCTACAATGAGCAGTTCTTC. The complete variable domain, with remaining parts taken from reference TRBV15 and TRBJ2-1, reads DAMVIQNPRYQVTQFGKPVTLSCSQTLNHNVMYWYQQKSSQAPKLLFHYYDKDFNNEADTPDNFQSRRPNTSFCFLDIRSPGLGDTAMYLCATSRDRAYNEQFFGPGTRLTVL.

CDR3 sequence: CSVEGRFEQYF. CDR3 DNA sequence: TGCAGCGTTGAAGGGCGGTTTGAGCAGTACTTC. The chain has TRBV29-1 and TRBJ2-7; D ambiguous. Germline V gene lookup returns CDR1 SQVTM and CDR2 ANQGSEA. The CDR3 runs 11 residues. Trimming stripped 1 base from V and 7 bases from J, with 8 bases between.

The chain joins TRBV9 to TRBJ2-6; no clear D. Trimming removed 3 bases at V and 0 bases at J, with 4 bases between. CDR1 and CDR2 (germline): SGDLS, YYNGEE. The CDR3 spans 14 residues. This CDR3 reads CASSADSGANVLTF. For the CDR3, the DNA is TGTGCCAGCAGCGCAGACTCTGGGGCCAACGTCCTGACTTTC. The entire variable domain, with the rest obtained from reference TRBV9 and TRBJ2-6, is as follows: DSGVTQTPKHLITATGQRVTLRCSPRSGDLSVYWYQQSLDQGLQFLIQYYNGEERAKGNILERFSAQQFPDLHSELNLSSLELGDSALYFCASSADSGANVLTFGAGSRLTVL.

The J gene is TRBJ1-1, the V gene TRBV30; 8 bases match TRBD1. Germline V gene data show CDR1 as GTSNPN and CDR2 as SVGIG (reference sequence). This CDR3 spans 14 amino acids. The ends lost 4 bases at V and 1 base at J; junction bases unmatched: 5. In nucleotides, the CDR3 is TGTGCCTGGAACAGAGGACAGGGGAACACTGAAGCTTTCTTT. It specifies CAWNRGQGNTEAFF.

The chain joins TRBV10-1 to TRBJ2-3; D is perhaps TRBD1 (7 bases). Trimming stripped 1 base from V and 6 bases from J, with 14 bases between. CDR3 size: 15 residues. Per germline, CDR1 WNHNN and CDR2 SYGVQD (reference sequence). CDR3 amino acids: CASSELARGRDTQYF. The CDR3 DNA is TGCGCCAGCAGTGAGTTAGCCAGGGGGAGGGATACGCAGTATTTT.

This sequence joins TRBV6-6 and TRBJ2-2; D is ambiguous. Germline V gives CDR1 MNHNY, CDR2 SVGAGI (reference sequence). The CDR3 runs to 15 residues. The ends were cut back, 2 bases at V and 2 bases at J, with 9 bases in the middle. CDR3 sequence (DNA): TGTGCCAGCAGTTACACAGCCGTTAACACCGGGGAGCTGTTTTTT. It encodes CASSYTAVNTGELFF.

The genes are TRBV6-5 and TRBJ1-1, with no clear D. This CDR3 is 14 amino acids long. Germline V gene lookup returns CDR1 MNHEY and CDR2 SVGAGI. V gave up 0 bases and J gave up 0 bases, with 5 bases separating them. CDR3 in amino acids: CASSYSSVNTEAFF. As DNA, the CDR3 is TGTGCCAGCAGTTACTCGTCCGTGAACACTGAAGCTTTCTTT.

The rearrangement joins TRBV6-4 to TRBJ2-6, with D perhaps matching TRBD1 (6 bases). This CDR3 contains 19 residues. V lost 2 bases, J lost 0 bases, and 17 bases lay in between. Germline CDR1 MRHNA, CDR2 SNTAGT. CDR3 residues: CASSDTYSQGRSGANVLTF. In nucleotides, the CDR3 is TGTGCCAGCAGTGACACGTACAGTCAGGGGCGCTCTGGGGCCAACGTCCTGACTTTC.

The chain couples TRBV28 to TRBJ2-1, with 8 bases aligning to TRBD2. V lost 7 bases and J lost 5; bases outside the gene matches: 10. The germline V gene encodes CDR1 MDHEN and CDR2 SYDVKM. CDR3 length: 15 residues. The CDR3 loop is CASTQGGRRNNEQFF. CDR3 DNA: TGTGCCAGCACCCAAGGCGGGAGGCGAAACAATGAGCAGTTCTTC.

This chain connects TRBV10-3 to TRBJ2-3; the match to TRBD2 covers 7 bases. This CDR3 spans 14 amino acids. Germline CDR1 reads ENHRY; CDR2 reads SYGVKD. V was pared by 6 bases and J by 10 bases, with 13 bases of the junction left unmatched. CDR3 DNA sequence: TGTGCCATCAGGGAGGGTAGCAGCGGACTAGCGCAGTATTTT. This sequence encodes CAIREGSSGLAQYF.

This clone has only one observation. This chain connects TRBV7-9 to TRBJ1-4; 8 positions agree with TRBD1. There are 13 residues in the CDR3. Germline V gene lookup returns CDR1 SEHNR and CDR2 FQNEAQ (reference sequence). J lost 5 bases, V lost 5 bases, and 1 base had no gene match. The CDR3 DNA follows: TGTGCCAGCAGCGGACAGGGAAATGAAAAACTGTTTTTT. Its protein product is CASSGQGNEKLFF. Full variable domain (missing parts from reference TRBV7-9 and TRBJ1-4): DTGVSQNPRHKITKRGQNVTFRCDPISEHNRLYWYRQTLGQGPEFLTYFQNEAQLEKSRLLSDRFSAERPKGSFSTLEIQRTEQGDSAMYLCASSGQGNEKLFFGSGTQLSVL.

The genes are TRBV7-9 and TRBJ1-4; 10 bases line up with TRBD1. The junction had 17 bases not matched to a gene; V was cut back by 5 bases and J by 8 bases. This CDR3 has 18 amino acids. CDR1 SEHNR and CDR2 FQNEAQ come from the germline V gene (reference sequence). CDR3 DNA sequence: TGTGCCAGCAGCATGCCGGGACAGGGGCCGCGAGGAGGGGAAAAACTGTTTTTT. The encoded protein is CASSMPGQGPRGGEKLFF.

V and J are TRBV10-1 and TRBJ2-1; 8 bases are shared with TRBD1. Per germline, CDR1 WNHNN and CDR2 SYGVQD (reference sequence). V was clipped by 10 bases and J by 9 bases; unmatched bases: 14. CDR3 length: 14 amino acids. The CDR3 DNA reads TGCGCCACCCCTAACACAGGGGGAAGGAGTGAGCAGTTCTTC. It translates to CATPNTGGRSEQFF.

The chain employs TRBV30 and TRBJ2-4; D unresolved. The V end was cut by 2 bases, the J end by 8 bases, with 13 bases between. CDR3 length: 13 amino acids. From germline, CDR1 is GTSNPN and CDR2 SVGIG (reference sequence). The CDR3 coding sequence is TGTGCCTGGAGTCGAGGTACTCGAGACATTCAGTACTTC. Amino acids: CAWSRGTRDIQYF.

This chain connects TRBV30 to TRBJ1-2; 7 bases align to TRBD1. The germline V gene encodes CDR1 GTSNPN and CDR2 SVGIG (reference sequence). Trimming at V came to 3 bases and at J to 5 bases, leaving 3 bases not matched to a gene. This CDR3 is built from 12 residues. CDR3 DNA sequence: TGTGCCTGGAGACAGGGGATGTATGGCTACACCTTC. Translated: CAWRQGMYGYTF.

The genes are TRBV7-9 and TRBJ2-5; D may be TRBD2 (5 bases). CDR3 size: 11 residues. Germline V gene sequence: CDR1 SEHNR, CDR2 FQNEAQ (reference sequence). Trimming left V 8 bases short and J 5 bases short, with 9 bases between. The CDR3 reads CASEGAETQYF. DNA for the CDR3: TGTGCCAGCGAGGGCGCGGAGACCCAGTACTTC.